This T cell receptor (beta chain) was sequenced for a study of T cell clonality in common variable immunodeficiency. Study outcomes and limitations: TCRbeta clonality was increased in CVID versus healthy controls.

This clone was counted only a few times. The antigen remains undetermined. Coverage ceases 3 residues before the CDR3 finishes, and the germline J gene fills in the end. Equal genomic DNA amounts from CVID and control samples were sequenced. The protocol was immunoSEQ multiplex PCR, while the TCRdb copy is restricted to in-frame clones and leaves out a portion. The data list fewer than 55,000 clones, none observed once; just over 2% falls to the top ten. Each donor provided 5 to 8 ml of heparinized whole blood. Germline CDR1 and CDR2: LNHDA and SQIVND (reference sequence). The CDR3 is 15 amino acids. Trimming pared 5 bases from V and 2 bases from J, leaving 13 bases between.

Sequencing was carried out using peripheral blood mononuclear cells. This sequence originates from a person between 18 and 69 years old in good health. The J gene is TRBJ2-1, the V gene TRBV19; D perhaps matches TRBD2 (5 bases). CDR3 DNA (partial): TGTGCCAGTAGTTTCAGGACTGGAGCCTACAATGAG. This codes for CASSFRTGAYNE. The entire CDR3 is CASSFRTGAYNEQFF.